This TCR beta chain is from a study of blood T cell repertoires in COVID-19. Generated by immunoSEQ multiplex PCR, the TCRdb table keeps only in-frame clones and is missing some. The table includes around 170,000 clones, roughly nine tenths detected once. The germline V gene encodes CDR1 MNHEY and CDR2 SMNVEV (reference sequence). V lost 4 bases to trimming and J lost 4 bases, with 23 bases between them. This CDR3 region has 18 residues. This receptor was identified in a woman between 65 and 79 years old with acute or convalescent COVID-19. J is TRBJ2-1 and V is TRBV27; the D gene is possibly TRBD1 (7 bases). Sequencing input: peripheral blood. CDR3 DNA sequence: TGTGCCAGCAGTTGGGACAGACCCTCTAGGGAGGAATACAATGAGCAGTTCTTC. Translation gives CASSWDRPSREEYNEQFF.